Sequencing of this TCR beta chain was carried out in a study of CD8+ T cells in alopecia areata. Study details: Tofacitinib administration to treated patients was oral, at 5 to 10 mg twice daily.

Germline V gene lookup returns CDR1 GTSNPN and CDR2 SVGIG (reference sequence). The V gene end was trimmed by 1 base and the J gene end by 4 bases; junction bases not matched to a gene: 9. CDR3 size: 18 residues. RNA was extracted and reverse transcribed into cDNA as the sequencing template. The table came from immunoSEQ multiplex PCR; TCRdb's copy has only in-frame clones and leaves some out. Found here are 170,000 or so clones, about 53% of them singletons; the top ten hold approximately 10%. Study-level results: Affected scalp, especially in alopecia totalis/universalis, had a higher clonality than normal scalp did.

About this clone itself: Its antigen is as yet unknown.

Indicated treatment: oral pan-JAK inhibitor, 5-10 mg twice daily. Both peripheral blood and punch biopsies of lesional scalp skin were obtained from patients who had alopecia areata. The source is a human donor with alopecia areata. The source material was CD8+ T cells sorted from blood, sampled at week 24, from a patient treated with tofacitinib. The V and J genes are TRBV30 and TRBJ2-1, with 14 bases identical to TRBD2. CDR3 region: CAWSGLAGGPVPYNEQFF. The CDR3 DNA follows: TGTGCCTGGAGTGGACTAGCGGGGGGGCCGGTACCGTACAATGAGCAGTTCTTC.